The 7 T cell receptor beta chains below come from one sample, sequenced in a study of blood T cell repertoires in COVID-19. The table came from immunoSEQ multiplex PCR; TCRdb's copy has only in-frame clones and leaves some out. This sample carries about 130,000 clones, more than 80% of them seen once, and the ten largest clones take approximately 3.5%. The sample taken for sequencing was peripheral blood. These receptors were collected from a woman aged 80 or over with COVID-19, enrolled during active disease.

V and J are TRBV7-2 and TRBJ1-4, with TRBD1 matching 12 bases. The CDR3 contains 15 residues. The germline CDR1 and CDR2 sequences are SGHTA and FQGNSA. The V gene end was trimmed by 6 bases and the J gene end by 7 bases; junction bases not matched to a gene: 6. The CDR3 protein is CASRGQGAGGEKLFF. CDR3 nucleotide sequence: TGTGCCAGCAGGGGACAGGGGGCAGGAGGTGAAAAACTGTTTTTT.

This clone was found once. The chain is built from TRBV7-2 and TRBJ2-7, with TRBD1 as a possible D gene (5 bases). Per the germline V gene, CDR1 is SGHTA and CDR2 is FQGNSA. The CDR3 is 14 amino acids. The V and J ends lost 2 bases and 2 bases respectively, with 10 bases between them. The CDR3 is CASSLLTETYEQYF. DNA for the CDR3: TGTGCCAGCAGCTTACTGACAGAAACCTACGAGCAGTACTTC.

This chain connects TRBV28 to TRBJ1-5; D may be TRBD1 (5 bases). The CDR3 runs 15 residues. Trimming cost V 2 bases and J 7 bases, with 15 bases left between them. Germline V gene sequence: CDR1 MDHEN, CDR2 SYDVKM. CDR3 DNA: TGTGCCAGCAGTTTAGGCGGACGGGGGGAGCAGCCCCAGCATTTT. It is translated as CASSLGGRGEQPQHF.

The chain combines TRBV12-3 or TRBV12-4 with TRBJ1-4; D unresolved. The CDR3 has 12 amino acids. Trimming removed 5 bases from V and 8 bases from J, with 9 bases in between. The CDR3: CASSLLAEKLFF. The CDR3 DNA is TGTGCCAGCAGTCTCCTAGCGGAAAAACTGTTTTTT.

The J gene is TRBJ1-2, the V gene TRBV18; TRBD1 aligns across 7 bases. The germline V gene encodes CDR1 KGHSH and CDR2 LQKENI. The V gene end was trimmed by 3 bases and the J gene end by 0 bases; junction bases not matched to a gene: 7. This CDR3 has 16 residues. CDR3 amino acids: CASSPPGTEANYGYTF. CDR3 in DNA: TGTGCCAGCTCACCTCCTGGGACAGAAGCTAACTATGGCTACACCTTC.

The V call is TRBV6-1, the J call TRBJ1-1, with TRBD1 as a possible D gene (5 bases). Germline-derived CDR1 and CDR2 are MNHNS and SASEGT. The CDR3 consists of 12 residues. V shed 8 bases and J shed 4 bases, with 11 bases lying between them. CDR3 region: CASGAWSTEAFF. CDR3 nucleotide sequence: TGTGCCAGCGGGGCATGGAGCACTGAAGCTTTCTTT.

This chain links TRBV3-1 (or the pseudogene TRBV3-2) with TRBJ2-2; TRBD2 matches 12 bases. The CDR3 spans 15 residues. Germline CDR1 and CDR2: LGHDT and YNNKEL (reference sequence). After removal of 4 bases from V and 7 bases from J, the junction contained 4 bases not matched to a gene. CDR3 DNA: TGTGCCAGCAGCCGTCCGGGACTAGCGGGCGGGGAGCTGTTTTTT. Its translation: CASSRPGLAGGELFF.